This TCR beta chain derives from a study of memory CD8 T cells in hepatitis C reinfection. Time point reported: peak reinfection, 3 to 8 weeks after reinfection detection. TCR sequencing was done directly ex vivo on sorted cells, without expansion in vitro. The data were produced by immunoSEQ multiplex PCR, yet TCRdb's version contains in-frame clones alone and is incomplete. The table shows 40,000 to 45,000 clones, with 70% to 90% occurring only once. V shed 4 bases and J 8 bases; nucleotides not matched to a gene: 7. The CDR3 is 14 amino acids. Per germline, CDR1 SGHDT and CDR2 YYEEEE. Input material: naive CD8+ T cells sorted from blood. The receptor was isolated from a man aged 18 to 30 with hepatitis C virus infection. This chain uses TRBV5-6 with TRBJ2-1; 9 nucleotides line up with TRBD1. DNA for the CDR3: TGTGCCAGCAGCGCAGGGACAGGGTTCGATGAGCAGTTCTTC. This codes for CASSAGTGFDEQFF.